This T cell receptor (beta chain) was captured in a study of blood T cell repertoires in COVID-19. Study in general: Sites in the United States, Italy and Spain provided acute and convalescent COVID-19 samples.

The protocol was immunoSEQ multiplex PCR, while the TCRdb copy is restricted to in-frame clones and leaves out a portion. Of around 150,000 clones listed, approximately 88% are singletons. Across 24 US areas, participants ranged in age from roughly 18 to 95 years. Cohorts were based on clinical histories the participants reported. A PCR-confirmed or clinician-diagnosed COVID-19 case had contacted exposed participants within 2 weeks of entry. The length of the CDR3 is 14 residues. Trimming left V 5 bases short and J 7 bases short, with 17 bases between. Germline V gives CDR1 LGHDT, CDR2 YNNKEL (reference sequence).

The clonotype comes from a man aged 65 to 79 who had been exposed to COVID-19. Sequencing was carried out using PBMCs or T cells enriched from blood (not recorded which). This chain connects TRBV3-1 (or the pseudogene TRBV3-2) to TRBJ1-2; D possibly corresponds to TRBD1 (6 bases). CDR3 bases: TGTGCCAGCAGCGCGATTGGGGGGGCTTCTGGCTACACCTTC. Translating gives CASSAIGGASGYTF.